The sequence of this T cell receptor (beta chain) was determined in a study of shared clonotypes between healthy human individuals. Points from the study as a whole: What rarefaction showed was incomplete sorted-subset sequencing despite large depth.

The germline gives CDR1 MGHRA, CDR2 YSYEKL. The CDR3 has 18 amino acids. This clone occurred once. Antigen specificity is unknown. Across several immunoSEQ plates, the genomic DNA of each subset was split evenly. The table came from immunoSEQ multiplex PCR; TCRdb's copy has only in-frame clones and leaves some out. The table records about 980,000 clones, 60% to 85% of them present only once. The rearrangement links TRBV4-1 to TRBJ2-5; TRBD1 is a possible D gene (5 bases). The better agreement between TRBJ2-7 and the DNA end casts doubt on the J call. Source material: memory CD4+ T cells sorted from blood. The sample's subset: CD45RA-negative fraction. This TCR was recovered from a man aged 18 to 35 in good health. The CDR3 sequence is CASSLEGASLRIRLEQYF. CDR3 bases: TGCGCCAGCAGCCTCGAAGGGGCCTCGCTCCGTATAAGGCTCGAGCAGTACTTC.